This T cell receptor delta chain was observed in a study of gamma-delta chains in newborns, infants, children. Study at large: Innate gammadelta T cells reportedly expand polyclonally right after birth, driven by microbial exposure, per the title.

TCRdb re-called the reads through CATT. The sample has about 11,000 delta-chain clones, approximately 9% seen once; the top ten hold roughly 10%. V lost 1 base to trimming and J lost 0 bases; unmatched junction nucleotides: 7. The CDR3 consists of 18 residues. CDR1 is GEAIGNYY, CDR2 EKD, per germline. This clone was seen a few times. The receptor was isolated from a child who was a newborn, infant or young child, either healthy, febrile or measles-vaccinated (not recorded which). The V and J genes are TRDV2 and TRDJ1, with 13 bases that match TRDD3. The material sequenced was blood. The CDR3 protein is CACDTLGDTRRNTDKLIF. In DNA form, the CDR3 reads TGTGCCTGTGACACACTGGGGGATACGCGACGGAACACCGATAAACTCATCTTT.